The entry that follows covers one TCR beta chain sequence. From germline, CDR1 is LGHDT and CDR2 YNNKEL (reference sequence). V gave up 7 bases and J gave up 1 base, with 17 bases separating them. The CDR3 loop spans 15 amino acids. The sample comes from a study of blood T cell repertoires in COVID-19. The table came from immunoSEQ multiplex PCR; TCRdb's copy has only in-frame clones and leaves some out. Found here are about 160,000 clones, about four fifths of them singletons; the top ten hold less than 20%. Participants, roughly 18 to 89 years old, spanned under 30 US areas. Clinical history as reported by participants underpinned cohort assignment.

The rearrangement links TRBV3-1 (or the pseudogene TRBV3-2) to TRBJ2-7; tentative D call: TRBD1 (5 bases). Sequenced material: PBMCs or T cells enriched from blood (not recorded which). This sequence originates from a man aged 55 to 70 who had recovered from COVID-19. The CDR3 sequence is CASTPNLDISYEQYF. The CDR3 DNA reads TGTGCCAGCACTCCTAATCTGGACATTTCCTACGAGCAGTACTTC.